This TCR beta chain appears in the sequencing data of a study of blood T cell repertoires in COVID-19. Per the germline V gene, CDR1 is SGHRS and CDR2 is YFSETQ. The CDR3 is 15 amino acids. Trimming pared 0 bases from V and 1 base from J, leaving 7 bases between. Method: immunoSEQ multiplex PCR; TCRdb's copy keeps in-frame clones and lacks some. The sample contains under 300,000 clones, 88% of which appear only once. V and J are TRBV5-1 and TRBJ2-2, with D tentatively TRBD2 (6 bases). This clonotype was obtained from a woman aged 55 to 70 in a cohort exposed to, infected with or recovered from COVID-19 (not recorded which). Specimen: PBMCs or T cells enriched from blood (not recorded which). The CDR3 loop is CASSLVSGNTGELFF. The CDR3 coding sequence is TGCGCCAGCAGCTTGGTTAGCGGGAACACCGGGGAGCTGTTTTTT.